The rows below give T cell receptor beta chains drawn from one sample of a study of T cell repertoires in cytomegalovirus infection. TCRdb passed the reads through MiXCR, listing each CDR3 protein once. The sample carries around 450,000 distinct CDR3 sequences, 30% to 40% recorded once. Sequences were obtained from PBMCs. Receptor source: a human donor in good health (CMV status not recorded). Some clones in this sample may be carry-over from other donors' samples. Each CDR3 is given with its conserved first and last residue. D genes are given only for firm matches. Clone size is stated in some rows and not others, as once, few, many or a class when expanded.

many	TRBV29-1	TRBJ1-2	NA	CSSGGLDYGYTF	TGCAGCTCCGGTGGGCTCGACTATGGCTACACCTTC
many	TRBV4-1	TRBJ1-1	NA	CASSQETGNTEAFF	TGCGCCAGCAGCCAAGAGACAGGGAACACTGAAGCTTTCTTT
NA	TRBV19	TRBJ1-1	NA	CASSIGSRGAFF	TGTGCCAGTAGTATAGGATCGCGGGGAGCTTTCTTT
NA	TRBV6-6	TRBJ2-3	NA	CASSYTGRTDTQYF	TGTGCCAGCAGTTACACGGGACGCACAGATACGCAGTATTTT
NA	TRBV6-5	TRBJ1-5	NA	CASSYGQGGQPQHF	TGTGCCAGCAGTTACGGCCAGGGAGGTCAGCCCCAGCATTTT
many	TRBV19	TRBJ2-1	NA	CASSISPRLGPYNEQFF	TGTGCCAGTAGTATAAGCCCGAGACTAGGCCCCTACAATGAGCAGTTCTTC
once	TRBV7-6	TRBJ1-6	TRBD1	CASSLVSIRDSDNSPLHF	TGTGCCAGCAGCTTAGTTAGTATACGGGACAGCGATAATTCACCCCTCCACTTT
NA	TRBV4-2	TRBJ2-2	NA	CASSQDSTGELCF	TGTGCCAGCAGCCAAGATTCCACCGGGGAGCTGTGTTTT
few	TRBV4-1	TRBJ2-1	TRBD1	CASSPQGAGYNEQFF	TGCGCCAGCAGCCCACAGGGGGCTGGTTACAATGAGCAGTTCTTC
few	TRBV18	TRBJ1-1	NA	CASSIPGEGNTEAFF	TGTGCCAGCTCAATCCCAGGGGAGGGGAACACTGAAGCTTTCTTT
NA	TRBV19	TRBJ2-4	NA	CASSKVGGGEAKNIQYF	TGTGCCAGTAGTAAAGTCGGGGGAGGCGAAGCCAAAAACATTCAGTACTTC
NA	TRBV5-1	TRBJ1-2	NA	CASSLTNGDYGYTF	TGCGCCAGCAGCTTGACAAACGGGGACTATGGCTACACCTTC
NA	TRBV7-9	TRBJ1-2	NA	CASSLSFRAPSRGYTF	TGTGCCAGCAGCTTAAGTTTCCGGGCCCCCAGCCGAGGCTACACCTTC
many	TRBV7-8	TRBJ1-6	TRBD1	CASSPGTGLSSPLHF	TGTGCCAGCAGCCCCGGGACAGGGCTTAGTTCACCCCTCCACTTT